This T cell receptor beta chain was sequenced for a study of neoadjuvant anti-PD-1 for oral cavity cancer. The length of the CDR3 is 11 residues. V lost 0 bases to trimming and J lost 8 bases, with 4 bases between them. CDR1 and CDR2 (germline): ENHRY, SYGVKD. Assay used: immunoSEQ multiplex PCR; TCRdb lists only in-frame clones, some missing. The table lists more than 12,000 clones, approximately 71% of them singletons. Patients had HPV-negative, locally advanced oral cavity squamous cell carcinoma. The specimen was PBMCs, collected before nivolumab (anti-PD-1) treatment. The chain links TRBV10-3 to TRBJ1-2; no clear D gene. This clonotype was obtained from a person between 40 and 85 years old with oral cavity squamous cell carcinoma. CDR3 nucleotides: TGTGCCATCAGTGAGTCGGCCGGCTACACCTTC. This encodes CAISESAGYTF.